These 27 T cell receptor beta chains share one sample of origin, sequenced in a study of beta chain features in type 1 diabetes. Every bit of the isolated RNA underwent reverse transcription, so sequencing read expressed TCRB transcripts. Sequenced by immunoSEQ multiplex PCR; TCRdb stores in-frame clones only, minus some. This sample yields 200,000 to 250,000 clones, of which around 26% are seen a single time; approximately 4% belongs to the top ten. What was sequenced was central memory CD4+ T cells from blood. The receptors were gathered from a man between 25 and 39 years old in good health.

This clone appeared a few times. The V and J genes are TRBV28 and TRBJ2-7; D is unresolved. Trimming pared 8 bases from V and 3 bases from J, leaving 14 bases between. The CDR3 sequence is 13 residues long. Looked up from germline, CDR1 is MDHEN and CDR2 is SYDVKM. In DNA, the CDR3 is TGTGCCAGCCGTCTTCCAGATTACTACGAGCAGTACTTC. Translating gives CASRLPDYYEQYF.

This clone was seen a few times. The same CDR3 can be traced to other DNA sequences in this sample. This sequence joins TRBV30 and TRBJ2-1; D may be TRBD2 (5 bases). There are 11 residues in the CDR3. The V gene's germline CDR1 is GTSNPN and CDR2 SVGIG (reference sequence). Trimming shortened V by 2 bases and J by 7 bases, and 6 bases separated the two germline ends. CDR3: CAWSRGNEQFF. The CDR3, as DNA: TGTGCCTGGAGTCGGGGTAATGAGCAGTTCTTC.

The sample holds a few counts of this clone. The rearrangement uses TRBV5-6 and TRBJ2-5, with 7 bases fitting TRBD1. This CDR3 is built from 14 residues. Germline loops: CDR1 SGHDT, CDR2 YYEEEE. V lost 6 bases, J lost 5 bases, and 10 bases stayed unmatched. The DNA for the CDR3 is TGTGCCAGCACCGAAGGGACAGTCCGGGAGACCCAGTACTTC. Translation gives CASTEGTVRETQYF.

This clone has more than one count but fewer than ten. The chain recombines TRBV30 with TRBJ2-3; weak D call: TRBD1 (5 bases). V gave up 5 bases and J gave up 6 bases, with 9 bases separating them. The CDR3 has 11 residues. From germline, CDR1 is GTSNPN and CDR2 SVGIG (reference sequence). As DNA, the CDR3 is TGTGCCTGGGTAAGACAGGATACGCAGTATTTT. This translates into CAWVRQDTQYF.

This clone was counted between two and nine times. The identical CDR3 is also encoded by other nucleotide sequences in the sample. The rearrangement uses TRBV28 and TRBJ2-5; TRBD2 agrees at 9 bases. The V gene's germline CDR1 is MDHEN and CDR2 SYDVKM. Trimming at V came to 6 bases and at J to 2 bases, leaving 4 bases not matched to a gene. This CDR3 is 14 amino acids long. The CDR3 region has the DNA TGTGCCAGCAGCCGCGGGGGGGGGCAAGAGACCCAGTACTTC. Encoded protein: CASSRGGGQETQYF.

This rearrangement joins TRBV29-1 to TRBJ2-6; tentatively, D is TRBD1 (6 bases). V was cut by 8 bases and J by 0 bases, with 29 bases left in between. The V gene's germline CDR1 is SQVTM and CDR2 ANQGSEA. This CDR3 comprises 20 residues. The CDR3 sequence: CSRARSASAQGRSGANVLTF. In DNA, the CDR3 is TGCAGCCGCGCCCGTTCCGCGTCGGCACAGGGACGCTCTGGGGCCAACGTCCTGACTTTC.

This chain joins TRBV27 and TRBJ1-2; D gene unclear. Germline values: CDR1 MNHEY, CDR2 SMNVEV (reference sequence). Trimming stripped 6 bases from V and 2 bases from J, with 10 bases between. CDR3 length: 13 residues. CDR3 residues: CASSPGRNYGYTF. In DNA, the CDR3 is TGTGCCAGCAGCCCCGGGCGAAACTATGGCTACACCTTC.

The rearrangement uses TRBV30 and TRBJ2-2; 10 bases are shared with TRBD1. Germline V gene lookup returns CDR1 GTSNPN and CDR2 SVGIG (reference sequence). This CDR3 has 14 amino acids. Losses at the gene ends were 3 bases for V and 5 bases for J; bases not matched to a gene: 3. The DNA of the CDR3 is TGTGCCTGGAGCCGGGACAGGGGTACCGGGGAGCTGTTTTTT. It specifies CAWSRDRGTGELFF.

This clone was seen a handful of times. V and J are TRBV6-6 and TRBJ2-7, with no clear D. Germline values: CDR1 MNHNY, CDR2 SVGAGI (reference sequence). This CDR3 has 13 residues. Trimming shortened V by 2 bases and J by 3 bases, and 8 bases separated the two germline ends. Here the CDR3 reads CASSYLDHYEQYF. The CDR3 coding sequence is TGTGCCAGCAGTTACCTCGACCACTACGAGCAGTACTTC.

The rearrangement links TRBV25-1 to TRBJ2-3; no reliable D call. V was trimmed by 1 base and J by 6 bases, leaving 5 bases between them. Germline CDR1 is MGHDK and CDR2 is SYGVNS. The CDR3 length is 12 residues. CDR3 protein: CASSEFSDTQYF. For the CDR3, the DNA is TGTGCCAGCAGTGAATTCTCTGATACGCAGTATTTT.

This CDR3 reads CASIQRGGVNTEAFF. CDR3 coding DNA: TGTGCCAGCATCCAAAGGGGAGGAGTAAACACTGAAGCTTTCTTT. The chain links TRBV6-5 to TRBJ1-1, with D tentatively TRBD1 (5 bases). The V and J ends lost 7 bases and 2 bases respectively, with 17 bases between them. Germline V gene lookup returns CDR1 MNHEY and CDR2 SVGAGI. CDR3 length equals 15 residues.

The chain combines TRBV2 with TRBJ1-6, with D unclear. The CDR3 extends over 11 amino acids. V lost 2 bases, J lost 9 bases, and 2 bases lay in between. The germline CDR1 and CDR2 sequences are SNHLY and FYNNEI. CDR3 region: CASSESSPLHF. The CDR3 bases are TGTGCCAGCAGTGAAAGTTCACCCCTCCACTTT.

The V and J genes are TRBV19 and TRBJ1-5; the D is unclear. Germline V gene data show CDR1 as LNHDA and CDR2 as SQIVND (reference sequence). This CDR3 is built from 10 residues. V gave up 11 bases and J gave up 7 bases, with 9 bases separating them. The CDR3 nucleotides are TGTGCCGGGCCTGAGCAGCCCCAGCATTTT. It encodes CAGPEQPQHF.

This clone was recorded at least ten times. This chain joins TRBV6-5 and TRBJ1-6; D might be TRBD1 (6 bases). The CDR3 loop spans 14 amino acids. Germline V CDR1 and CDR2: MNHEY, SVGAGI. The V gene lost 8 bases and the J gene lost 10 bases, with 18 bases spanning the gap. The CDR3 sequence: CASGGPNRNSPLHF. The CDR3, as DNA: TGTGCCAGCGGGGGGCCGAATCGAAACTCACCCCTCCACTTT.

This chain uses TRBV6-1 with TRBJ2-5; the match to TRBD2 covers 10 bases. The CDR3 contains 14 residues. Germline CDR1 is MNHNS and CDR2 is SASEGT. V gave up 7 bases and J gave up 3 bases; unmatched junction bases: 5. CDR3 region: CASTASGGEETQYF. The CDR3 bases are TGTGCCAGCACTGCTAGCGGGGGCGAAGAGACCCAGTACTTC.

A few counts support this clone. The chain is built from TRBV2 and TRBJ2-1; maybe TRBD1 (6 bases). Germline values: CDR1 SNHLY, CDR2 FYNNEI. The CDR3 has 15 residues. V lost 4 bases, J lost 0 bases, and 10 bases lay in between. The DNA of the CDR3 is TGTGCCAGCAGTGTACAGGGAAGCTCCTACAATGAGCAGTTCTTC. Amino acids: CASSVQGSSYNEQFF. Using reference TRBV2 and TRBJ2-1 for the parts outside the CDR3, the full variable domain is EPEVTQTPSHQVTQMGQEVILRCVPISNHLYFYWYRQILGQKVEFLVSFYNNEISEKSEIFDDQFSVERPDGSNFTLKIRSTKLEDSAMYFCASSVQGSSYNEQFFGPGTRLTVL.

The chain recombines TRBV6-5 with TRBJ2-1, with 11 bases lining up with TRBD2. The CDR3 extends over 15 amino acids. V lost 6 bases and J lost 7; bases outside the gene matches: 8. Germline CDR1 reads MNHEY; CDR2 reads SVGAGI. The CDR3 region has the DNA TGTGCCAGCAGCTTGACCTTAGCGGGGGGGAATGAGCAGTTCTTC. Translated, it gives CASSLTLAGGNEQFF.

This clone has more than one count but fewer than ten. The rearrangement links TRBV15 to TRBJ2-2, with no clear D. V was pared by 5 bases and J by 4 bases, with 8 bases between. The CDR3 is 13 amino acids. CDR1 is LNHNV and CDR2 is YYDKDF in the germline V gene (reference sequence). The CDR3 nucleotides read TGTGCCACCAGCTATCAGGTCACCGGGGAGCTGTTTTTT. Residues: CATSYQVTGELFF.

This clone has more than one count but fewer than ten. V is TRBV30 and J is TRBJ2-1; the match to TRBD2 covers 15 bases. Germline values: CDR1 GTSNPN, CDR2 SVGIG (reference sequence). Germline trimming cut 5 bases from V and 13 bases from J; bases unmatched to any gene: 6. The CDR3 is 13 amino acids. CDR3: CAWSGLAGGGQFF. CDR3 nucleotides: TGTGCCTGGTCGGGACTAGCGGGAGGCGGCCAGTTCTTC.

This chain uses TRBV10-3 with TRBJ2-1, with D unresolved. Germline-derived CDR1 and CDR2 are ENHRY and SYGVKD. The CDR3 loop spans 13 amino acids. The ends were cut back, 8 bases at V and 5 bases at J, with 13 bases in the middle. The CDR3 reads CAIGTPQDNEQFF. The CDR3 DNA sequence: TGTGCCATCGGCACTCCGCAGGACAATGAGCAGTTCTTC.

In its sample, this clone was seen a few times. The chain recombines TRBV18 with TRBJ2-3; D gene ambiguous. V lost 2 bases and J 4 bases, leaving 10 bases between the germline ends. Germline values: CDR1 KGHSH, CDR2 LQKENI. This CDR3 spans 14 amino acids. CDR3 DNA: TGTGCCAGCTCACCAGGAGTGACGGCAGATACGCAGTATTTT. The encoded protein is CASSPGVTADTQYF.

The chain employs TRBV5-1 and TRBJ2-7; unclear D gene. Trimming removed 0 bases at V and 6 bases at J, with 16 bases between. Germline V gene lookup returns CDR1 SGHRS and CDR2 YFSETQ. This CDR3 spans 15 amino acids. The CDR3 is CASSLDAGLVGEQYF. For the CDR3, the DNA is TGCGCCAGCAGCTTGGATGCAGGTTTGGTAGGCGAGCAGTACTTC.

This clone was seen more than once but under ten times. V usage is TRBV29-1 and J usage is TRBJ2-2; TRBD1 matches 9 bases. The CDR3 loop spans 13 amino acids. Germline values: CDR1 SQVTM, CDR2 ANQGSEA. The J segment lost 6 bases and the V segment lost 7 bases, leaving 6 bases of the junction unmatched. CDR3 nucleotides: TGCAGCGCTTCACAGGGGGCAGCCGGGGAGCTGTTTTTT. It specifies CSASQGAAGELFF.

This clone was found a few times. V gene TRBV25-1 combines with J gene TRBJ2-2, with 8 nucleotides matching TRBD1. Trimming removed 3 bases from V and 5 bases from J; junction bases left unmatched: 8. The CDR3 loop spans 16 amino acids. Germline CDR1 MGHDK, CDR2 SYGVNS. The CDR3 DNA sequence: TGTGCCAGCAGTGATTTGAGACAGGGGCTAACCGGGGAGCTGTTTTTT. Encoded protein: CASSDLRQGLTGELFF.

This clone showed up many times. This chain connects TRBV14 to TRBJ2-3, with D perhaps TRBD1 (5 bases). The germline V gene encodes CDR1 SGHDN and CDR2 FVKESK. With 5 bases removed from V and 6 bases from J, the gap between germline ends came to 18 bases. This CDR3 region has 15 residues. The CDR3 coding sequence is TGTGCCAGCAGCGGCCGTAGGGGCGCAGCTGATACGCAGTATTTT. Its translation: CASSGRRGAADTQYF.

In this sample, this clone turned up once. The gene calls are TRBV27 and TRBJ2-7, with D hard to call. The CDR3 extends over 15 amino acids. V shed 5 bases and J shed 0 bases, with 14 bases lying between them. The germline gives CDR1 MNHEY, CDR2 SMNVEV (reference sequence). In DNA, the CDR3 is TGTGCCAGCAGTAGGATGGACGGATCCTCCTACGAGCAGTACTTC. Translating it yields CASSRMDGSSYEQYF.

The chain is built from TRBV7-8 and TRBJ2-1; D assignment may be TRBD1 or TRBD2 (5 bases each). There are 13 residues in the CDR3. The V end was cut by 5 bases, the J end by 3 bases, with 8 bases between. Germline V gene sequence: CDR1 SGHVS, CDR2 FQNEAQ. In DNA form, the CDR3 reads TGTGCCAGCAGCCGGGACCACTACAATGAGCAGTTCTTC. It specifies CASSRDHYNEQFF.